Below are 10 T cell receptor beta chains sequenced from a single sample in a study of identical twins' blood T cells. TCRdb analysed the 5' RACE reads with MiXCR anew, one entry per CDR3 protein. The table shows about 370,000 distinct CDR3 sequences, with approximately 30% occurring only once. The sample consisted of PBMCs. All receptors derive from a woman between 18 and 49 years old in good health.

This chain joins TRBV23-1 and TRBJ2-1, with TRBD2 identical over 9 bases. TRBV23-1 qualifies as an ORF whose function is uncertain. The CDR3 spans 21 residues. Trimming at V came to 4 bases and at J to 3 bases, leaving 22 bases not matched to a gene. In DNA form, the CDR3 reads TGCGCCAGCAGTCCGCACTCCTTCCGTAGGAATAGCGGGGGTATCTACAATGAGCAGTTCTTC. Translating gives CASSPHSFRRNSGGIYNEQFF.

This chain uses TRBV23-1 with TRBJ2-3; 10 bases are shared with TRBD2. TRBV23-1 is reported as an ORF; its role is uncertain. With 4 bases clipped from V and 2 bases from J, the junction kept 6 bases outside the gene matches. This CDR3 is built from 16 residues. In nucleotides, the CDR3 is TGCGCCAGCAGTCTATCGCTAGCGGGAGACACAGATACGCAGTATTTT. Translated, it gives CASSLSLAGDTDTQYF.

The table lists this clonotype with a few counts. V and J are TRBV12-3 or TRBV12-4 and TRBJ1-3, with D uncertain. The CDR3 is made up of 12 amino acids. Deletions cut 3 bases from V and 4 bases from J, with 4 bases between. CDR3 in DNA: TGTGCCAGCAGTTTCGCAGGAAACACCATATATTTT. It specifies CASSFAGNTIYF.

A word on this clonotype: At one boundary the junction diverges from the germline segment, which might be a read error. The V call is TRBV29-1, the J call TRBJ2-1; D gene uncertain. The CDR3 spans 12 residues. Germline V gene lookup returns CDR1 SQVTM and CDR2 ANQGSEA. CDR3 amino acids: CSSISSPYEQSF. CDR3 coding DNA: TGCAGCTCTATATCATCGCCGTATGAGCAGTCCTTC.

About this clonotype: As the CDR3 is not closed by the conserved phenylalanine or tryptophan, this likely results from a read error. The DNA is left out, because the CDR3 cannot be placed on it with certainty; the CDR3 is given as TCRdb lists it. The chain uses TRBV10-3 and TRBJ2-1. The CDR3 spans 12 amino acids, including both terminal residues. CDR1 and CDR2 from the germline V gene are ENHRY and SYGVKD. CDR3 loop: CAISETGIEQLG.

This clonotype has a handful of counts. The rearrangement links TRBV6-5 to TRBJ1-1, with a possible D match to TRBD1 (6 bases). Germline V gene lookup returns CDR1 MNHEY and CDR2 SVGAGI. V was cut by 10 bases and J by 6 bases, with 21 bases left in between. CDR3 length: 14 residues. The CDR3 protein is CATRGPPQGPEAFF. CDR3 coding DNA: TGTGCCACCAGAGGGCCCCCACAGGGCCCTGAAGCTTTCTTT.

This chain uses TRBV20-1 with TRBJ1-5, with 7 bases lining up with TRBD1. This CDR3 is 13 amino acids long. After removal of 1 base from V and 7 bases from J, the junction contained 4 bases not matched to a gene. The germline CDR1 and CDR2 sequences are DFQATT and SNEGSKA (reference sequence). DNA for the CDR3: TGCAGTGCTAGAGCACCACAGGGGCAGCCCCAGCATTTT. Translation gives CSARAPQGQPQHF.

This clonotype was detected many times. This chain uses TRBV4-3 with TRBJ2-1; TRBD1 agrees at 9 bases. V lost 4 bases to trimming and J lost 9 bases; unmatched junction nucleotides: 13. CDR1 LGHNA and CDR2 YSLEER come from the germline V gene. This CDR3 is built from 16 residues. In DNA form, the CDR3 reads TGCGCCAGCAGCCGCATACTGGGACAGGGTCAAGGTGAGCAGTTCTTC. It specifies CASSRILGQGQGEQFF.

CDR3 bases: TGTGCCAGCAGCTTCGAGGCCGCATATGGCTACACCTTC. Protein product: CASSFEAAYGYTF. This sequence joins TRBV5-8 and TRBJ1-2; D uncertain. Looked up from germline, CDR1 is SGHTS and CDR2 is YDEGEE. V lost 2 bases to trimming and J lost 5 bases, with 10 bases between them. The length of the CDR3 is 13 residues.

This clonotype has only a few counts. The V call is TRBV4-3, the J call TRBJ2-1; perhaps D is TRBD1 or TRBD2 (5 bases each). CDR3 length: 15 amino acids. The ends were cut back, 0 bases at V and 4 bases at J, with 10 bases in the middle. Germline CDR1 LGHNA, CDR2 YSLEER. CDR3 coding DNA: TGCGCCAGCAGCCAAGATTGGGGGTTATACAATGAGCAGTTCTTC. Encoded protein: CASSQDWGLYNEQFF.